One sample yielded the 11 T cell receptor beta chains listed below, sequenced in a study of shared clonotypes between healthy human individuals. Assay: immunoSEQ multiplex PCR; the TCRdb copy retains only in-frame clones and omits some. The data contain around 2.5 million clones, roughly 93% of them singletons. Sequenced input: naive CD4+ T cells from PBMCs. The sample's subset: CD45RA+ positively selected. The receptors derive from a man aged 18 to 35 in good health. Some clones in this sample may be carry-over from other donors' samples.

The CDR3 DNA sequence: TGTGCCAGCAGCACCAGGGGACAGGGCGAGGCAGGGGAGCTGTTTTTT. The encoded protein is CASSTRGQGEAGELFF. The V gene is TRBV11-3, the J gene TRBJ2-2; TRBD1 matches 9 bases. Per germline, CDR1 SGHNT and CDR2 YENEEA. The CDR3 has 16 residues. V lost 5 bases, J lost 8 bases, and 12 bases stayed unmatched.

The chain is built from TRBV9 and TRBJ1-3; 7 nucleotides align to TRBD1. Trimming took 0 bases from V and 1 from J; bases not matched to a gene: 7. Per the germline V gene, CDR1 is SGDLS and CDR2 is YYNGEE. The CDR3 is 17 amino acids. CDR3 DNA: TGTGCCAGCAGCGTAGCTGGCAGGGGGTGGTCTGGAAACACCATATATTTT. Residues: CASSVAGRGWSGNTIYF.

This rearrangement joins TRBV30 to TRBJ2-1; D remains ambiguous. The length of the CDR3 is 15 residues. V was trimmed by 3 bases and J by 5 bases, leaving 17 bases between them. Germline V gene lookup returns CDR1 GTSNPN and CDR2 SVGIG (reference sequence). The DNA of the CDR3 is TGTGCCTGGAGCTCCCTAGGGCGGCCAAACAATGAGCAGTTCTTC. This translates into CAWSSLGRPNNEQFF.

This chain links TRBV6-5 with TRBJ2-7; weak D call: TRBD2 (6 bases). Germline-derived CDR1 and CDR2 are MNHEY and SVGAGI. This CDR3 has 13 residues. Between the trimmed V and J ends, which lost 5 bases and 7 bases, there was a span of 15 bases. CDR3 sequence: CASSGGTGREQYF. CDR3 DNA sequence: TGTGCCAGCAGTGGCGGGACTGGGAGGGAGCAGTACTTC.

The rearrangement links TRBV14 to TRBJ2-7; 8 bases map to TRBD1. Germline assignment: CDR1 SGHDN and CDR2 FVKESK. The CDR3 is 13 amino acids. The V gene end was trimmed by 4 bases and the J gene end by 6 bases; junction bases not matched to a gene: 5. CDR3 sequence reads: CASSPRTGIEQYF. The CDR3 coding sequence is TGTGCCAGCAGCCCACGGACAGGGATCGAGCAGTACTTC.

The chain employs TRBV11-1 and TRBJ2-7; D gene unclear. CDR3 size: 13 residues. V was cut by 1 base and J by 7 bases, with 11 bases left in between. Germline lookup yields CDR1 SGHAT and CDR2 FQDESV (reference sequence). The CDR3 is CASSLESPGEQYF. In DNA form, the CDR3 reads TGTGCCAGCAGCTTAGAATCCCCCGGGGAGCAGTACTTC.

CDR3 bases: TGTGCCAGCAGCAGAAGGGGGACTAGCGGATCCTCTTATACGCAGTATTTT. Its translation: CASSRRGTSGSSYTQYF. The gene calls are TRBV5-4 and TRBJ2-3; 11 bases align to TRBD2. CDR3 length: 17 amino acids. V lost 4 bases and J lost 7; bases outside the gene matches: 14. The V gene's germline CDR1 is SGHNT and CDR2 YYREEE (reference sequence). The full variable domain, rest sourced from reference TRBV5-4 and TRBJ2-3, is ETGVTQSPTHLIKTRGQQVTLRCSSQSGHNTVSWYQQALGQGPQFIFQYYREEENGRGNFPPRFSGLQFPNYSSELNVNALELDDSALYLCASSRRGTSGSSYTQYFGPGTRLTVL.

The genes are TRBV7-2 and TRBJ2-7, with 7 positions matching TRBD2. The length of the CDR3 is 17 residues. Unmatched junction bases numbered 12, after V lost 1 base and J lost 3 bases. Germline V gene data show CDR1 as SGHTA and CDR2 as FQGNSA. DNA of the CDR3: TGTGCCAGCAGCTTAGGCTCTCCGCCTAGCGGCGACTACGAGCAGTACTTC. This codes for CASSLGSPPSGDYEQYF. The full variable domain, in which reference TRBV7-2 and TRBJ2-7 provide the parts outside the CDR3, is GAGVSQSPSNKVTEKGKDVELRCDPISGHTALYWYRQSLGQGLEFLIYFQGNSAPDKSGLPSDRFSAERTGGSVSTLTIQRTQQEDSAVYLCASSLGSPPSGDYEQYFGPGTRLTVT.

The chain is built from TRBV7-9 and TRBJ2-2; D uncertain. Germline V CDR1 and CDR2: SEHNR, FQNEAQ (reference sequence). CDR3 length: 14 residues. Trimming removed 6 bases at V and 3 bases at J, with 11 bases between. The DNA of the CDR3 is TGTGCCAGCAGGGCAGATAAGGACACCGGGGAGCTGTTTTTT. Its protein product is CASRADKDTGELFF.

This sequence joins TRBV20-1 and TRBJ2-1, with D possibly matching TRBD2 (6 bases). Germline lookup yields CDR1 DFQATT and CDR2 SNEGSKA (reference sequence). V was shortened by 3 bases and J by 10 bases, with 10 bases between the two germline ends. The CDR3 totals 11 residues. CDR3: CSARGGAEQFF. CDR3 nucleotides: TGCAGTGCTAGGGGGGGTGCCGAGCAGTTCTTC.

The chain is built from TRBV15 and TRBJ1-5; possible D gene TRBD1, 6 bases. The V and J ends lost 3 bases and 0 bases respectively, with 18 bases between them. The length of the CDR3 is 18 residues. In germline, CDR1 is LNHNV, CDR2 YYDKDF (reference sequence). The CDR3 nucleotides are TGTGCCACCAGCAGGACTCTCCCGACAGGTAATAGCAATCAGCCCCAGCATTTT. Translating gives CATSRTLPTGNSNQPQHF.